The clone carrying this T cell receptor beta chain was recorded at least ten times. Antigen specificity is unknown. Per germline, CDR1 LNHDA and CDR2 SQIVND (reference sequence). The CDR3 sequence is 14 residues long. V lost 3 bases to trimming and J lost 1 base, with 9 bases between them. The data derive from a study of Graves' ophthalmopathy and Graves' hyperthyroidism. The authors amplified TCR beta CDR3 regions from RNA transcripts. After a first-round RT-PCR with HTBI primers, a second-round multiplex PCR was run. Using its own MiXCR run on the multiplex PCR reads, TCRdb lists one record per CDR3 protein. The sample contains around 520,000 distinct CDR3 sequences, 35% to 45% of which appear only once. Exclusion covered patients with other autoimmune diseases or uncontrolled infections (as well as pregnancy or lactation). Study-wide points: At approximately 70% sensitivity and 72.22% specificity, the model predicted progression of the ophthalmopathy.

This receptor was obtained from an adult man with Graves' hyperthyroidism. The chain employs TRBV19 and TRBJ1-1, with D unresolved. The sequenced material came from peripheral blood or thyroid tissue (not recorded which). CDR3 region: CASSIGNGNTEAFF. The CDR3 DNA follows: TGTGCCAGTAGTATCGGGAACGGGAACACTGAAGCTTTCTTT.